This is a list of T cell receptor beta chains from one sample in a study of T cells in Graves' hyperthyroidism and ophthalmopathy. From the multiplex PCR reads, TCRdb called clonotypes with MiXCR, one entry per CDR3 protein. The top ten clones hold over 3.5% of a sample with more than 500,000 distinct CDR3 sequences, about 15% of them seen once. Material: blood. These receptors were taken from a woman aged 40 to 50 with Graves' ophthalmopathy. The CDR3 runs from the conserved cysteine through the conserved F or W. A D gene is named only where the DNA matches it firmly. Clone size is shown for a subset of rows, as once, few, many or a class of expanded clone.

v_call	d_call	clone_size	j_call	cdr3_nt	cdr3_aa
TRBV6-5	.	many	TRBJ2-7	TGTGCCAGCAGGGCTAGAATAATGTCCTACGAGCAGTACTTC	CASRARIMSYEQYF
TRBV7-3	.	once	TRBJ2-6	TGTGCCAGCAGCGGGCGACATTACTACTCTGGGGCCAACGTCCTGACTTTC	CASSGRHYYSGANVLTF
TRBV5-4	TRBD1	few	TRBJ2-7	TGTGCCAGCAGCCCCCTGGGACAGGGGCTATACGAGCAGTACTTC	CASSPLGQGLYEQYF
TRBV7-2	TRBD1	many	TRBJ1-2	TGTGCCAGCAGCTCATACGGGGACAGAGCATCCTATGGCTACACCTTC	CASSSYGDRASYGYTF
TRBV12-3/TRBV12-4	TRBD1	.	TRBJ1-2	TGTGCCAGCAAACGCACAGGGGGCGAGACTAGCGGCTACACCTTC	CASKRTGGETSGYTF
TRBV2	.	many	TRBJ1-2	TGTGCCAGCAGTCCTTCTTTGGATGGCTACACCTTC	CASSPSLDGYTF
TRBV20-1	TRBD2	many	TRBJ2-7	TGCAGTGCGGGTCAGACTAGCGGCGAGCAGTACTTC	CSAGQTSGEQYF
TRBV28	TRBD1	many	TRBJ1-2	TGTGCCAGCAGTCCCTCCGGGACAGCGCTGCCTGGCTACACCTTC	CASSPSGTALPGYTF
TRBV28	TRBD1	.	TRBJ2-7	TGTGCCAGCAGTTCCGCGGGACAGGTGAACTACGAGCAGTACTTC	CASSSAGQVNYEQYF
TRBV12-3/TRBV12-4	.	.	TRBJ2-2	TGTGCCAGCAGTTTCATGGGTTCGAACACCGGGGAGCTGTTTTTT	CASSFMGSNTGELFF
TRBV30	TRBD2	.	TRBJ2-4	TGTGCCTGGAGTTCACGGACTAGCGGGAGTGTGTCCAAAAACATTCAGTACTTC	CAWSSRTSGSVSKNIQYF
TRBV7-9	.	.	TRBJ2-7	TGTGCCAGCAGCTTATCACCCCAGAGCTCCTACGAGCAGTACTTC	CASSLSPQSSYEQYF
TRBV7-9	.	.	TRBJ2-5	TGTGCCAGCAGCGCCCCCGAGTCTCCTTGGAGAGAGACCCAGTACTTC	CASSAPESPWRETQYF
TRBV11-2	.	many	TRBJ1-1	TGTGCCAGCAGCTTTGAGACAGTCTCGATAAACACTGAAGCTTTCTTT	CASSFETVSINTEAFF
TRBV5-1	TRBD2	.	TRBJ2-5	TGCGCCGGCAGCTTCCTTCTAGCGGATCAAGAGACCCAGTACTTC	CAGSFLLADQETQYF
TRBV24-1	.	many	TRBJ2-5	TGTGCCACCAGTGATTTGATGGAGACCCAGTACTTC	CATSDLMETQYF
TRBV11-2	TRBD2	.	TRBJ2-7	TGTGCCAGCAGCTTCGAGTCTAGCGGGCCTACCTACGAGCAGTACTTC	CASSFESSGPTYEQYF
TRBV6-5	.	many	TRBJ2-5	TGTGCCAGCAGTTACGGCCTTCGCGGAGTAGAGACCCAGTACTTC	CASSYGLRGVETQYF
TRBV6-2/TRBV6-3	.	many	TRBJ2-7	TGTGCCAGCAGTTATCGGAGCGGAGCCTTGGAGGGGGCCTACGAGCAGTACTTC	CASSYRSGALEGAYEQYF
TRBV11-2	TRBD2	many	TRBJ2-2	TGTGCCAGCAGCTTAATGCCTAGCGGGGTGAACACCGGGGAGCTGTTTTTT	CASSLMPSGVNTGELFF
TRBV11-2	TRBD2	many	TRBJ2-1	TGTGCCAGCAGCTTACTTGCGGGAGGTTCCTACAATGAGCAGTTCTTC	CASSLLAGGSYNEQFF
TRBV7-9	TRBD1	many	TRBJ1-2	TGTGCCAGCAGCCAACTACAGGGGTTAGCGGGCGGCTACACCTTC	CASSQLQGLAGGYTF
TRBV7-2	.	many	TRBJ2-2	TGTGCCAGCAGGGCTCCCGTCAGGGGACCCGGGGAGCTGTTTTTT	CASRAPVRGPGELFF
TRBV6-1	.	many	TRBJ2-1	TGTGCCAGCAGTGAACAGACAGGAGGATCGAATGAGCAGTTCTTC	CASSEQTGGSNEQFF
TRBV6-1	.	many	TRBJ1-1	TGTGCCAGCAGCAACCAGGGGCTTTTTGAAGCTTTCTTT	CASSNQGLFEAFF
TRBV28	TRBD1	many	TRBJ2-5	TGTGCCAGCAGTCCTCGACAGGGGGCTGGGAAGACCCAGTACTTC	CASSPRQGAGKTQYF
TRBV29-1	.	many	TRBJ2-2	TGCAGCGTTGAGGGGCTGAGGAACACCGGGGAGCTGTTTTTT	CSVEGLRNTGELFF
TRBV2	TRBD1	many	TRBJ1-1	TGTGCCAGCAGTGGGAACCCCGGGACAGTGAACACTGAAGCTTTCTTT	CASSGNPGTVNTEAFF
TRBV4-1	TRBD2	many	TRBJ2-5	TGCGCCAGCAGACGGAGCGGGAGCAGCGGAGAGACCCAGTACTTC	CASRRSGSSGETQYF
TRBV30	TRBD1	.	TRBJ1-1	TGTGCCTGGGATGGACAGGGGGAAGGTACTGAAGCTTTCTTT	CAWDGQGEGTEAFF
TRBV5-8	TRBD2	many	TRBJ2-1	TGTGCCAGCAGATTTAGCGGGAGGGGGTACAATGAGCAGTTCTTC	CASRFSGRGYNEQFF
TRBV6-2/TRBV6-3	.	.	TRBJ1-1	TGTGCCAGCAGCTACGTGTCGGACACTGAAGCTTTCTTT	CASSYVSDTEAFF
TRBV10-3	.	many	TRBJ2-5	TGTGCCATCAGTGAGAGGACGCAAGAGACCCAGTACTTC	CAISERTQETQYF
TRBV2	.	few	TRBJ1-5	TGTGCCAGCAGAGCCACCAAAGGAGGCCAGCCCCAGCATTTT	CASRATKGGQPQHF
TRBV3-1	TRBD2	.	TRBJ2-4	TGTGCCAGCAGCCAGAGGATGGGACTAGCGGGAAACATTCAGTACTTC	CASSQRMGLAGNIQYF
TRBV20-1	TRBD2	many	TRBJ2-7	TGCAGTGCTCGCGGGAGTTTTGGGCACGAGCAGTACTTC	CSARGSFGHEQYF
TRBV6-5	TRBD1	.	TRBJ2-2	TGTGCCAGCAGTTATGGGACAGGGGGCACCACCGGGGAGCTGTTTTTT	CASSYGTGGTTGELFF
TRBV7-3	TRBD2	many	TRBJ2-7	TGTGCCAGCAGCCCGCGGCCACTAGCGGGAGGGCCATACGAGCAGTACTTC	CASSPRPLAGGPYEQYF
TRBV12-3/TRBV12-4	.	many	TRBJ1-5	TGTGCCAGCAATCCCGGGACGGCTAGCAATCAGCCCCAGCATTTT	CASNPGTASNQPQHF
TRBV12-3/TRBV12-4	.	few	TRBJ2-6	TGTGCCAGCGGGCAGCTCTTCTCTGGGGCCAACGTCCTGACTTTC	CASGQLFSGANVLTF
TRBV7-3	.	.	TRBJ2-6	TGTGCCAGCAGCGGGACGGACGACTCTGGGGCCAACGTCCTGACTTTC	CASSGTDDSGANVLTF
TRBV7-3	.	many	TRBJ2-7	TGTGCCAGCAGTTTGACAGGAGGGGACGAGCAGTACTTC	CASSLTGGDEQYF